The 27 T cell receptor beta chains below all came from one sample that was sequenced in a study of CD8 T cells in Susac syndrome. Reverse transcription of about 0.45 to 1 ug RNA used random hexamers. TCRdb analysed the immunoSEQ multiplex PCR reads with MiXCR anew, one entry per CDR3 protein. Among roughly 140,000 distinct CDR3 sequences, around 95% were seen once, and the ten largest hold 0.065% to 0.095%. Material: CD4+ T cells from PBMCs. Source of these receptors: a human donor with Susac syndrome.

This chain connects TRBV18 to TRBJ2-4, with D perhaps matching TRBD2 (5 bases). The ends were cut back, 6 bases at V and 9 bases at J, with 12 bases in the middle. This CDR3 has 12 residues. The germline gives CDR1 KGHSH, CDR2 LQKENI. The CDR3 here is CASSYERGIQYF. The CDR3, as DNA: TGTGCCAGCTCGTATGAACGGGGCATTCAGTACTTC. The full variable domain, in which reference TRBV18 and TRBJ2-4 provide the parts outside the CDR3, is NAGVMQNPRHLVRRRGQEARLRCSPMKGHSHVYWYRQLPEEGLKFMVYLQKENIIDESGMPKERFSAEFPKEGPSILRIQQVVRGDSAAYFCASSYERGIQYFGAGTRLSVL.

The CDR3 region is CSAIGLAGGTALEQYF. The CDR3 nucleotides are TGCAGTGCTATCGGACTAGCGGGGGGTACGGCTCTCGAGCAGTACTTC. V is TRBV20-1 and J is TRBJ2-7; 14 bases map to TRBD2. The CDR3 contains 16 residues. The junction had 11 bases not matched to a gene; V was cut back by 4 bases and J by 6 bases. Germline CDR1 and CDR2: DFQATT and SNEGSKA (reference sequence).

The V gene is TRBV29-1, the J gene TRBJ1-2; a weak D match, TRBD1 (6 bases). Germline values: CDR1 SQVTM, CDR2 ANQGSEA. The CDR3 runs to 13 residues. The V end lost 8 bases, the J end lost 1 base, and 14 bases lay between the germline ends. The CDR3 loop is CSSLGGSNYGYTF. Here the CDR3 DNA reads TGCAGCTCCCTAGGGGGGAGTAACTATGGCTACACCTTC.

The V call is TRBV20-1, the J call TRBJ1-2; D uncertain. V lost 0 bases and J 7 bases, leaving 21 bases between the germline ends. The CDR3 runs 16 residues. In germline, CDR1 is DFQATT, CDR2 SNEGSKA (reference sequence). DNA for the CDR3: TGCAGTGCTAGAGATAGCAGCAAGGGATCAGTGGGTGGCTACACCTTC. Translating gives CSARDSSKGSVGGYTF.

The V gene is TRBV2, the J gene TRBJ1-2; D is undetermined. The germline V gene has CDR1 SNHLY and CDR2 FYNNEI. Between the trimmed V and J ends, which lost 6 bases and 0 bases, there was a span of 8 bases. The CDR3 length is 13 residues. CDR3 in DNA: TGTGCCAGCAGCGGACCTGCTAACTATGGCTACACCTTC. Its translation: CASSGPANYGYTF.

This chain links TRBV20-1 with TRBJ1-2, with a possible D match to TRBD1 (5 bases). The germline gives CDR1 DFQATT, CDR2 SNEGSKA (reference sequence). CDR3 length: 16 residues. Between the trimmed V and J ends, which lost 0 bases and 8 bases, there was a span of 22 bases. Here the CDR3 reads CSARDQGRSPMWGYTF. DNA of the CDR3: TGCAGTGCTAGAGATCAGGGCAGGAGTCCGATGTGGGGCTACACCTTC.

The rearrangement uses TRBV3-1 and TRBJ2-5; 11 bases line up with TRBD2. CDR1 and CDR2 from the germline V gene are LGHDT and YNNKEL (reference sequence). The CDR3 has 15 amino acids. Trimming removed 5 bases from V and 5 bases from J; junction bases left unmatched: 7. The CDR3, as DNA: TGTGCCAGCAGCGTACAACTAGCGGGGGAGGAGACCCAGTACTTC. Protein sequence: CASSVQLAGEETQYF.

This clonotype showed up just once. The rearrangement uses TRBV7-6 and TRBJ2-7, with 10 bases matching TRBD1. V gave up 8 bases and J gave up 4 bases; unmatched junction bases: 8. Per germline, CDR1 SGHVS and CDR2 FNYEAQ. The CDR3 is 14 amino acids. In nucleotides, the CDR3 is TGTGCCAGCTGCTCCGGGACAGGGGAGTACGAGCAGTACTTC. Its translation is CASCSGTGEYEQYF.

The rearrangement uses TRBV7-3 and TRBJ2-2, with D possibly matching TRBD1 (6 bases). This CDR3 region has 13 residues. CDR1 is SGHTA and CDR2 is FQGTGA in the germline V gene. Between the trimmed V and J ends, which lost 5 bases and 6 bases, there was a span of 10 bases. CDR3 in DNA: TGTGCCAGCAGCCCACAGGGAGCCGGGGAGCTGTTTTTT. This encodes CASSPQGAGELFF.

The chain joins TRBV6-6 to TRBJ1-1; a possible D gene is TRBD1 (5 bases). This CDR3 has 15 residues. The V and J ends lost 0 bases and 2 bases respectively, with 10 bases between them. Germline V gene data show CDR1 as MNHNY and CDR2 as SVGAGI (reference sequence). In DNA, the CDR3 is TGTGCCAGCAGTTACTCGACCGGGGCTAACACTGAAGCTTTCTTT. Its translation: CASSYSTGANTEAFF.

V is TRBV29-1 and J is TRBJ2-1, with 10 positions matching TRBD1. The length of the CDR3 is 15 residues. V dropped 2 bases and J dropped 4; count of bases not matched to a gene: 5. Per germline, CDR1 SQVTM and CDR2 ANQGSEA. The CDR3 here is CSVEWRDRGYNEQFF. In nucleotides, the CDR3 is TGCAGCGTTGAATGGAGGGACAGGGGTTACAATGAGCAGTTCTTC.

The CDR3 is CASSSPGQENTEAFF. CDR3 coding DNA: TGTGCCAGCAGTTCTCCCGGACAGGAGAACACTGAAGCTTTCTTT. The genes are TRBV27 and TRBJ1-1; 7 positions agree with TRBD1. Trimming removed 4 bases from V and 1 base from J; junction bases left unmatched: 6. Germline V gene lookup returns CDR1 MNHEY and CDR2 SMNVEV (reference sequence). The CDR3 is 15 residues long.

The rearrangement links TRBV18 to TRBJ2-1; 9 positions match TRBD1. The CDR3 is 15 residues long. The J segment lost 4 bases and the V segment lost 2 bases, leaving 3 bases of the junction unmatched. Germline loops: CDR1 KGHSH, CDR2 LQKENI. In nucleotides, the CDR3 is TGTGCCAGCTCACCATATGGACAGGGGTACAATGAGCAGTTCTTC. Its protein product is CASSPYGQGYNEQFF.

The CDR3 here is CSVEQHLMNTEAFF. CDR3 DNA: TGCAGCGTTGAACAACACTTGATGAACACTGAAGCTTTCTTT. The chain is built from TRBV29-1 and TRBJ1-1, with no clear D. The CDR3 sequence is 14 residues long. Per germline, CDR1 SQVTM and CDR2 ANQGSEA. V lost 2 bases to trimming and J lost 0 bases, with 10 bases between them. Supplemented by reference TRBV29-1 and TRBJ1-1, the full variable domain reads SAVISQKPSRDICQRGTSLTIQCQVDSQVTMMFWYRQQPGQSLTLIATANQGSEATYESGFVIDKFPISRPNLTFSTLTVSNMSPEDSSIYLCSVEQHLMNTEAFFGQGTRLTVV.

Concerning this clonotype itself: Germline is not matched at one junction end, which may reflect a read error. The genes are TRBV7-7 and TRBJ2-2, with no clear D. This CDR3 is 16 amino acids long. CDR1 and CDR2 (germline): SSHAT, FNYEAQ (reference sequence). The CDR3 sequence: CASSNQVSRSTGELFF. The CDR3 region has the DNA TGTGCTAGCAGCAATCAGGTCTCCCGAAGTACCGGGGAGCTGTTTTTT.

The chain combines TRBV5-1 with TRBJ2-5, with D uncertain. The CDR3 extends over 14 amino acids. Germline V lookup: CDR1 SGHRS, CDR2 YFSETQ. The germline V and J ends were trimmed by 3 bases and 1 base, with 10 bases remaining between them. The CDR3: CASSSAQLQETQYF. CDR3 sequence (DNA): TGCGCCAGCAGCTCGGCCCAACTCCAAGAGACCCAGTACTTC.

The chain has TRBV24-1 and TRBJ2-2; a possible D gene is TRBD1 (6 bases). CDR1 KGHDR and CDR2 SFDVKD come from the germline V gene. The CDR3 loop spans 14 amino acids. Trimming removed 6 bases from V and 5 bases from J, with 12 bases in between. For the CDR3, the DNA is TGTGCCACCAGTTGGGGGCAATCAACCGGGGAGCTGTTTTTT. Translating gives CATSWGQSTGELFF.

V is TRBV5-5 and J is TRBJ2-1; TRBD2 aligns across 7 bases. CDR3 size: 14 residues. Germline CDR1 reads SGHKS; CDR2 reads YYEKEE (reference sequence). The J segment lost 5 bases and the V segment lost 0 bases, leaving 2 bases of the junction unmatched. This chain's CDR3 is CASSLGGLNNEQFF. DNA of the CDR3: TGTGCCAGCAGCTTGGGGGGACTAAACAATGAGCAGTTCTTC.

The DNA of the CDR3 is TGTGCCAGCAGCCAAGTCCCCAGACAGCAGTACTTC. Residues: CASSQVPRQQYF. V and J are TRBV3-1 and TRBJ2-7, with no clear D. The germline V gene encodes CDR1 LGHDT and CDR2 YNNKEL (reference sequence). The CDR3 contains 12 residues. V lost 1 base and J 8 bases, leaving 9 bases between the germline ends.

The chain recombines TRBV7-3 with TRBJ2-3; D may match TRBD1 or TRBD2 (5 bases each). Germline CDR1 reads SGHTA; CDR2 reads FQGTGA. There are 15 residues in the CDR3. Trimming took 3 bases from V and 1 from J, leaving 11 bases between them. Written as DNA, the CDR3 is TGTGCCAGCAGCTTGGGACCAACTCGCACAGATACGCAGTATTTT. It specifies CASSLGPTRTDTQYF.

The chain is built from TRBV20-1 and TRBJ2-1; TRBD2 is a possible D gene (7 bases). Germline assignment: CDR1 DFQATT and CDR2 SNEGSKA (reference sequence). The CDR3 sequence is 16 residues long. V lost 3 bases to trimming and J lost 4 bases, with 19 bases between them. The CDR3 here is CSARVRDGGPYNEQFF. In DNA, the CDR3 is TGCAGTGCTAGGGTTCGGGACGGGGGGCCTTACAATGAGCAGTTCTTC.

This clonotype was counted a single time. This chain connects TRBV12-3 or TRBV12-4 to TRBJ1-5; D is perhaps TRBD1 (5 bases). The CDR3 has 16 amino acids. The V end lost 4 bases, the J end lost 2 bases, and 15 bases lay between the germline ends. CDR3 residues: CASSSIQGTGNQPQHF. In DNA, the CDR3 is TGTGCCAGCAGTTCGATCCAGGGAACAGGCAATCAGCCCCAGCATTTT.

The gene calls are TRBV3-1 and TRBJ2-3; D gene uncertain. Trimming removed 3 bases at V and 5 bases at J, with 9 bases between. The CDR3 is made up of 13 amino acids. Germline V gene data show CDR1 as LGHDT and CDR2 as YNNKEL (reference sequence). CDR3 sequence: CASSHEVQDTQYF. The CDR3 DNA sequence: TGTGCCAGCAGCCACGAAGTTCAAGATACGCAGTATTTT.

The V call is TRBV7-3, the J call TRBJ2-1; TRBD2 matches at 8 bases. The V and J ends lost 4 bases and 6 bases, in that order; junction bases with no gene match: 11. Germline CDR1 reads SGHTA; CDR2 reads FQGTGA. This CDR3 is built from 16 residues. The CDR3 protein is CASSSGGAQRGNEQFF. The CDR3 region has the DNA TGTGCCAGCAGCTCGGGGGGGGCTCAACGTGGCAATGAGCAGTTCTTC.

V and J are TRBV19 and TRBJ2-3, with D possibly being TRBD2 (6 bases). The CDR3 has 13 amino acids. The V end lost 6 bases, the J end lost 6 bases, and 13 bases lay between the germline ends. The germline CDR1 and CDR2 sequences are LNHDA and SQIVND (reference sequence). The CDR3 nucleotides read TGTGCCAGTAGCAACCCGGGAGCCGATACGCAGTATTTT. This translates into CASSNPGADTQYF.

This sequence joins TRBV28 and TRBJ2-7; 10 bases are shared with TRBD2. The V gene's germline CDR1 is MDHEN and CDR2 SYDVKM. J was trimmed by 7 bases and V by 10 bases; bases with no gene match: 13. This CDR3 region has 14 residues. The CDR3 region has the DNA TGTGCCACCTTCGGACTAGCGGAATCGGGGGAGCAGTACTTC. This gives the protein CATFGLAESGEQYF.

The chain combines TRBV2 with TRBJ2-1; 9 bases map to TRBD1. Trimming removed 5 bases from V and 12 bases from J; junction bases left unmatched: 5. Germline CDR1 SNHLY, CDR2 FYNNEI. The CDR3 loop spans 12 amino acids. In nucleotides, the CDR3 is TGTGCCAGCAGTACAAGGACAGGGGCGCAGTTCTTC. The encoded protein is CASSTRTGAQFF.